This TCR beta chain appears in the sequencing data of a study of T cells after yellow fever vaccination. Study-level results: Detected again after the booster were most primary-vaccination clones, at approximately 95% CD4 and 80% to 90% CD8.

The CDR3 consists of 14 residues. Germline-derived CDR1 and CDR2 are KGHSH and LQKENI. V was pared by 2 bases and J by 0 bases, with 7 bases between. TCRdb fed the 5' RACE reads into MiXCR, producing one record per CDR3 protein. Of more than 450,000 distinct CDR3 sequences listed, about a fifth were seen once; the top ten hold less than 20%. This clonotype was detected many times. Its antigen remains unknown. The chain recombines TRBV18 with TRBJ1-1; D is unclear. The sequence came from a young man who received the YFV17D yellow fever vaccine. Source: PBMCs, taken roughly 20 days after the first yellow fever vaccination. The CDR3 reads CASSPRNLNTEAFF. For the CDR3, the DNA is TGTGCCAGCTCACCAAGGAATTTGAACACTGAAGCTTTCTTT.